This T cell receptor beta chain was recovered during a study of shared clonotypes between healthy human individuals. The wider study: The plates for each donor numbered three CD4 naive, three CD4 memory, two CD8 naive and one CD8 memory. Findings of the study overall: Researchers sampled only blood; tissue repertoires likely differ. As a rule, naive subsets had a larger estimated richness than memory subsets.

Deep-level settings were used for running the assay. Here immunoSEQ multiplex PCR was the method, and the copy in TCRdb shows in-frame clones only, minus some. The sample records 760,000 or so clones, around 96% being singletons. As concerns this clone: Its specificity is unknown.

The length of the CDR3 is 14 residues. The V gene's germline CDR1 is MGHRA and CDR2 YSYEKL. The trim removed 4 bases at V and 4 bases at J, leaving 6 bases unmatched. Positive CCR7 selection of CD45RO-negative cells yielded the naive CD8 cells, and terminally differentiated effector memory CD45RA+ cells were excluded. The specimen was naive CD8+ T cells sorted from blood. The clonotype was recovered from a man aged 25-45 years in good health. The chain joins TRBV4-1 to TRBJ1-1; 7 bases align to TRBD1. The CDR3 region has the DNA TGCGCCAGCAGCCCCGGACAGGACGGCACTGAAGCTTTCTTT. Encoded protein: CASSPGQDGTEAFF.